This TCR beta chain was retrieved from a study of response to subunit inactivated influenza vaccine. Whole-study results and caveats: That few new T cells are recruited by each seasonal influenza vaccination was the authors' suggestion.

One entry per CDR3 protein, called by TCRdb with MiXCR from the RT-PCR reads. The table lists some 520,000 distinct CDR3 sequences, approximately 17% of them singletons. As regards this clonotype: As yet, its antigen is unknown.

The CDR3 length is 15 residues. CDR1 SGHVS and CDR2 FQNEAQ come from the germline V gene. Trimming cost V 8 bases and J 0 bases, with 15 bases left between them. The sample in question was CD4+ T cells sorted from PBMCs, obtained approximately 25 months after vaccination. The chain carries TRBV7-8 and TRBJ2-3, with D perhaps given as TRBD1 or TRBD2 (6 bases each). The TCR was taken from a man in his fifties or sixties who received an inactivated influenza vaccine. Here the CDR3 DNA reads TGTGCCAGCTGCCTAGGGGGGCATAGCACAGATACGCAGTATTTT. It encodes CASCLGGHSTDTQYF.